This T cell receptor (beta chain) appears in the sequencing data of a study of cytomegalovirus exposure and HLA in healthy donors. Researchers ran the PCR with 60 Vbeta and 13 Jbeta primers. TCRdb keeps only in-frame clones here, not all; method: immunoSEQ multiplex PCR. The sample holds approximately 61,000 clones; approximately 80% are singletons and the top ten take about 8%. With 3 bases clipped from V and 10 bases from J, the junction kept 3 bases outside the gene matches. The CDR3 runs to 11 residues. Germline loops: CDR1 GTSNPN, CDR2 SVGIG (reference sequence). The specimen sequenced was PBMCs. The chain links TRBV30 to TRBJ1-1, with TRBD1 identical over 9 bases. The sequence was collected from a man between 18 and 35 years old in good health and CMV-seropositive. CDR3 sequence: CAWRQGALAFF. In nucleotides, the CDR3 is TGTGCCTGGAGACAGGGGGCGTTAGCTTTCTTT. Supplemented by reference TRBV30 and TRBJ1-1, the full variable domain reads SQTIHQWPATLVQPVGSPLSLECTVEGTSNPNLYWYRQAAGRGLQLLFYSVGIGQISSEVPQNLSASRPQDRQFILSSKKLLLSDSGFYLCAWRQGALAFFGQGTRLTVV.